This TCR beta chain was sequenced for a study of CD8+CD57+ T cells in acquired aplastic anemia. CD8+CD57+ cell expansion had been shown by flow cytometry in patients chosen for sequencing. Worth noting for this clonotype: The antigen remains undetermined.

According to the study, genomic DNA was the template for TCR beta VDJ and CDR3 profiling. MiXCR, applied by TCRdb to the reads, yields one record per CDR3 protein. This table holds nearly 60,000 distinct CDR3 sequences, approximately 52% found once. Study results and limitations: Statistical testing detected no significant gap in CD8+ Simpson's diversity between patients and controls. Patients and controls shared approximately 28 CD8+ CDR3 sequences.

V was pared by 2 bases and J by 7 bases, with 3 bases between. The CDR3 length is 10 residues. From germline, CDR1 is DFQATT and CDR2 SNEGSKA (reference sequence). The sample comprised sorted CD4+, CD8+, or CD8+CD57+ T cells (not recorded which) from PBMCs. The chain uses TRBV20-1 and TRBJ2-1, with D unclear. The receptor was isolated from a human donor with aplastic anemia. CDR3 loop: CSARNNEQFF. The CDR3 DNA is TGCAGTGCTAGAAATAATGAGCAGTTCTTC.